These T cell receptor beta chains were read from a single sample in a study of T cells expressing NK-cell markers. Each CDR3 protein gets one entry in TCRdb, which reprocessed the 5' RACE reads and gives no DNA. The sample holds hundreds of thousands of distinct CDR3 sequences. Sequencing was performed on blood T cells: a sorted CD56 or NKG2C T cell subset, CD4+ or CD8+ T cells, or bulk PBMC T cells (not recorded which). The origin of the receptors is a woman between 18 and 70 years old in good health. CDR3s include the opening cysteine and the closing phenylalanine or tryptophan.

V gene	J gene	CDR3 protein
TRBV2	TRBJ2-5	CASSEGAGGYQETQYF
TRBV20-1	TRBJ1-2	CSAGSGGGYTF
TRBV7-2	TRBJ2-2	CASSLDVAVTGELFF
TRBV7-2	TRBJ2-1	CASSLRQVPYNEQFF
TRBV3-1	TRBJ2-1	CASSQLGTISYNEQFF
TRBV4-2	TRBJ2-5	CASSQEDSMYQETQYF
TRBV10-3	TRBJ2-1	CAISEVPGQGSEQFF
TRBV5-1	TRBJ2-2	CASSLGVMAYGELFF
TRBV7-9	TRBJ1-2	CASSFSGQYYGYTF
TRBV20-1	TRBJ2-7	CSARTSGRSYEQYF
TRBV7-2	TRBJ2-5	CASSTSEQETQYF
TRBV4-2	TRBJ2-6	CASSQEAVPGANVLTF
TRBV20-1	TRBJ1-1	CSAPDSRRGNTEAFF
TRBV20-1	TRBJ1-5	CSATRTDGQPQHF
TRBV2	TRBJ2-5	CASAGVTYQETQYF
TRBV20-1	TRBJ2-1	CSAHRRLNNEQFF
TRBV20-1	TRBJ2-1	CSARDGTSGGYKGQFF
TRBV7-9	TRBJ2-5	CASSRAGIETQYF
TRBV5-8	TRBJ2-1	CAGESLAGETYNEQFF
TRBV30	TRBJ1-6	CAWADSYNSPLHF
TRBV7-2	TRBJ2-3	CASSYGLAGLTQYF
TRBV5-1	TRBJ2-2	CASSLTTNTGELFF